This record concerns one TCR beta chain sequence. Produced via immunoSEQ multiplex PCR; TCRdb's table is partial and in-frame only. Counted here are under 20,000 clones, 87% occurring once; the ten biggest clones make up approximately 8%. This record comes from a study of blood T cell dynamics during melanoma immunotherapy. The time point is: week 3, after first cycle of checkpoint inhibitor. Sequenced here: blood, sampled from a patient treated with checkpoint blockade. The sequence was collected from a human donor with melanoma.

DNA for the CDR3: TGTGCCAGCAGCGTAGGTTCTAGCGATTCCACAGATACGCAGTATTTT. Translating gives CASSVGSSDSTDTQYF. The chain carries TRBV9 and TRBJ2-3; D is perhaps TRBD2 (6 bases). V lost 0 bases, J lost 2 bases, and 13 bases lay in between. Germline values: CDR1 SGDLS, CDR2 YYNGEE. The CDR3 consists of 16 residues. The variable domain in full, completed from reference TRBV9 and TRBJ2-3, reads DSGVTQTPKHLITATGQRVTLRCSPRSGDLSVYWYQQSLDQGLQFLIQYYNGEERAKGNILERFSAQQFPDLHSELNLSSLELGDSALYFCASSVGSSDSTDTQYFGPGTRLTVL.